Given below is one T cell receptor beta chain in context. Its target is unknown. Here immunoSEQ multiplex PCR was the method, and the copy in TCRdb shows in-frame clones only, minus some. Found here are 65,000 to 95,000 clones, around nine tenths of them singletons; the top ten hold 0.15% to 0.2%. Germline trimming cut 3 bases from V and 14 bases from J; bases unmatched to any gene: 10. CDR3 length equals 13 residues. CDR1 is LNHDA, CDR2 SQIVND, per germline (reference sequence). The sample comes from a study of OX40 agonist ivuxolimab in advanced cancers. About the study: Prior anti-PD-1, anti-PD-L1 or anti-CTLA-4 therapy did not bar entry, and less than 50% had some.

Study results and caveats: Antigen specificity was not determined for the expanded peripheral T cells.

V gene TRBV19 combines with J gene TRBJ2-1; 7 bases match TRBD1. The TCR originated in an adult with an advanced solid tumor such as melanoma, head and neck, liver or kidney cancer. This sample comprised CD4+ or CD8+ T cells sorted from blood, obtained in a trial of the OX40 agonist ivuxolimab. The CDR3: CASSMGQGVEEFF. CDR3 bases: TGTGCCAGTAGTATGGGGCAGGGGGTGGAGGAGTTCTTC.